These T cell receptor beta chains were read from a single sample in a study of cytomegalovirus exposure and HLA in healthy donors. Here immunoSEQ multiplex PCR was the method, and the copy in TCRdb shows in-frame clones only, minus some. In all, the sample yields about 160,000 clones. Sample: PBMCs. The receptors were sampled from a woman between 55 and 75 years old in good health and CMV-seronegative. Both conserved end residues are part of each CDR3. A D gene is named only where the DNA matches it firmly.

length	V	J	D	DNA	CDR3
14	TRBV7-9	TRBJ2-1	-	TGTGCCAGCAGCTCCGGGTCGAGATTTGATGAGCAGTTCTTC	CASSSGSRFDEQFF
16	TRBV10-2	TRBJ1-1	TRBD1	TGCGCCAGCAGTGTGGACAGGGCGGGAATGAACACTGAAGCTTTCTTT	CASSVDRAGMNTEAFF
16	TRBV11-3	TRBJ2-7	TRBD2	TGTGCCAGCAGCTTAGTCGGACTAGCGGGAGCCTACGAGCAGTACTTC	CASSLVGLAGAYEQYF
14	TRBV27	TRBJ2-7	TRBD2	TGTGCCAGCAGAGTGACTAGCGCAACCTACGAGCAGTACTTC	CASRVTSATYEQYF
13	TRBV7-3	TRBJ1-1	TRBD1	TGTGCCAGCAGTTCGACTTCGACAGGGAAAGCTTTCTTT	CASSSTSTGKAFF
14	TRBV15	TRBJ2-7	-	TGTGCCACCAGCAGAGTGGCCATCCCGAACGAGCAGTACTTC	CATSRVAIPNEQYF
16	TRBV5-1	TRBJ2-1	-	TGCGCCAGCAGCTTGACGGCGGCCCTGGCCCTCAATGAGCAGTTCTTC	CASSLTAALALNEQFF
13	TRBV5-1	TRBJ2-7	TRBD2	TGCGCCACCCGGGAGGGAACCTCCTACGAGCAGTACTTC	CATREGTSYEQYF
14	TRBV7-2	TRBJ2-1	-	TGTGCCAGCAGCTTAGCGCCCGCAGGGAATGAGCAGTTCTTC	CASSLAPAGNEQFF
14	TRBV6-6	TRBJ1-5	-	TGTGCCAGCAGTGACTTAGAGGCCAATCAGCCCCAGCATTTT	CASSDLEANQPQHF
17	TRBV4-1	TRBJ2-1	-	TGCGCCAGCAGCCAAGATCTCCGGACATTGTCCTACAATGAGCAGTTCTTC	CASSQDLRTLSYNEQFF
16	TRBV7-8	TRBJ1-1	-	TGTGCCAGCAGCTTCGAACAGGTTGGATGGAACACTGAAGCTTTCTTT	CASSFEQVGWNTEAFF
15	TRBV2	TRBJ1-5	-	TGTGCCAGCAAGGGGACATCAAGCAGCAATCAGCCCCAGCATTTT	CASKGTSSSNQPQHF
17	TRBV27	TRBJ1-2	TRBD1	TGTGCCAGCAGTTCTCCCCGTCCGGGACAGGGATTGGGGGGCTACACCTTC	CASSSPRPGQGLGGYTF
16	TRBV2	TRBJ2-2	TRBD1	TGTGCCAGCAGAATCCAGGACAGGGCTTCGGGCGGGGAGCTGTTTTTT	CASRIQDRASGGELFF
13	TRBV19	TRBJ1-5	TRBD1	TGTGCCGTTACAGGGGACAGCAATCAGCCCCAGCATTTT	CAVTGDSNQPQHF
15	TRBV5-4	TRBJ2-1	TRBD1	TGTGCCAGCAGCCAGGGACAGGGGAGCTACAATGAGCAGTTCTTC	CASSQGQGSYNEQFF
15	TRBV19	TRBJ1-2	-	TGTGCCAGTAGTCTCGACCTCGTAACCTCAGGGGGCTACACCTTC	CASSLDLVTSGGYTF
14	TRBV10-3	TRBJ2-7	-	TGTGCCATCAGTCTACAGGGTCAATCGGGCGAGCAGTACTTC	CAISLQGQSGEQYF
19	TRBV23-1	TRBJ2-7	TRBD2	TGCGCCAGCAGTCAGGGGACTAGCGGGAGGGAGCGGCTGGGCTACGAGCAGTACTTC	CASSQGTSGRERLGYEQYF
16	TRBV19	TRBJ1-5	TRBD1	TGTGCCAGTAGTACACTGGGACAGGGGACTAATCAGCCCCAGCATTTT	CASSTLGQGTNQPQHF
15	TRBV4-2	TRBJ2-7	TRBD2	TGTGCCAGCAGCTTACCCGGACTAGCCAGCTACGAGCAGTACTTC	CASSLPGLASYEQYF
16	TRBV11-2	TRBJ2-7	-	TGTGCCAGCAGCTTGCCCCCGGGATCCCTCTCCTACGAGCAGTACTTC	CASSLPPGSLSYEQYF
15	TRBV4-2	TRBJ2-7	-	TGTGCCAGCAGCCCCCCGGAGGGTAGCGGCTACGAGCAGTACTTC	CASSPPEGSGYEQYF
14	TRBV7-2	TRBJ1-5	-	TGTGCCAGCAGCACAGACAGACGCAATCAGCCCCAGCATTTT	CASSTDRRNQPQHF
14	TRBV2	TRBJ1-5	-	TGTGCCAGCAGTGACAGGGTTATGGATCAGCCCCAGCATTTT	CASSDRVMDQPQHF
17	TRBV5-5	TRBJ1-5	-	TGTGCCAGCAGCGCAAATCTGGGGAGTTATAGCAATCAGCCCCAGCATTTT	CASSANLGSYSNQPQHF
16	TRBV5-5	TRBJ2-3	TRBD2	TGTGCCAGCAACTTACGGGGGGGCCCCGCGGTTGATACGCAGTATTTT	CASNLRGGPAVDTQYF
17	TRBV10-3	TRBJ1-5	TRBD1	TGTGCCATCAGTGAGAAAGACAGGGAGTATAGCAATCAGCCCCAGCATTTT	CAISEKDREYSNQPQHF
14	TRBV6-4	TRBJ2-7	-	TGTGCCAGCAGTGACGGCCAGGGCACTGGGGAGCAGTACTTC	CASSDGQGTGEQYF
15	TRBV25-1	TRBJ2-5	-	TGTGCCACCACCGGCGAGCTAGTTTCCCAAGAGACCCAGTACTTC	CATTGELVSQETQYF
14	TRBV5-6	TRBJ1-2	-	TGTGCCAGCAGCCTAAACACAGTGAACTATGGCTACACCTTC	CASSLNTVNYGYTF
13	TRBV9	TRBJ2-2	TRBD1	TGTGCCAGCAGCGCGGGACAGGGGTGGGAGCTGTTTTTT	CASSAGQGWELFF
14	TRBV2	TRBJ2-5	-	TGTGCCAGCAGTGAAGACAGGACGCAAGAGACCCAGTACTTC	CASSEDRTQETQYF
14	TRBV29-1	TRBJ2-4	TRBD2	TGCAGCGTTGAACCGCTAGCGGGATCTTACATTCAGTACTTC	CSVEPLAGSYIQYF
17	TRBV7-2	TRBJ1-2	TRBD1	TGTGCCAGCAGCATACCGGACAGGGGGGCCTATAACTATGGCTACACCTTC	CASSIPDRGAYNYGYTF
14	TRBV9	TRBJ1-2	TRBD1	TGTGCCAGCAGCTCCCAACAGGGGGCGGGTGGCTACACCTTC	CASSSQQGAGGYTF
21	TRBV4-2	TRBJ2-6	-	TGTGCCAGCAGCCCAAATAGACCGGGACAATTCTCTTTCTCTGGGGCCAACGTCCTGACTTTC	CASSPNRPGQFSFSGANVLTF
14	TRBV14	TRBJ2-7	TRBD1	TGTGCCAGCAGCCAAAGACAGGGTGGCTACGAGCAGTACTTC	CASSQRQGGYEQYF
14	TRBV18	TRBJ1-1	-	TGTGCCAGCTCACCCGACGGGGGGGGGATGGACGCTTTCTTT	CASSPDGGGMDAFF
14	TRBV7-2	TRBJ2-5	TRBD1	TGTGCCAGCAGCTTACAACAGGGGCAAGAGACCCAGTACTTC	CASSLQQGQETQYF
12	TRBV6-1	TRBJ1-4	-	TGTGCCAGCAGTGAAGCTCAGGAAAAACTGTTTTTT	CASSEAQEKLFF
13	TRBV27	TRBJ1-4	TRBD1	TGTGCCAGCAGTTCAGGGGGCGATGAAAAACTGTTTTTT	CASSSGGDEKLFF
14	TRBV12-5	TRBJ1-1	-	TGTGCTAGTGGTTCCCCTAATATGAACACTGAAGCTTTCTTT	CASGSPNMNTEAFF
13	TRBV2	TRBJ1-1	TRBD1	TGTGCCAGCGACCAGGGGGAGATCACTGAAGCTTTCTTT	CASDQGEITEAFF
17	TRBV5-1	TRBJ1-3	-	TGCGCCAGCAGCAGACTGACAGGCGAAAGCTCTGGAAACACCATATATTTT	CASSRLTGESSGNTIYF
15	TRBV27	TRBJ1-6	TRBD1	TGTGCCAGCAGATCACAGGGGGCCAGTAATTCACCCCTCCACTTT	CASRSQGASNSPLHF
13	TRBV10-1	TRBJ1-2	-	TGCGCCAGCAGTGCGGGTAGCTCCTATGGCTACACCTTC	CASSAGSSYGYTF
13	TRBV5-1	TRBJ2-1	-	TGCGCCAGCAGCTTGAGGGAGCTCGGTGAGCAGTTCTTC	CASSLRELGEQFF
13	TRBV15	TRBJ1-1	-	TGTGCCACCAGCAGAGGCGGTTGGTCAGAAGCTTTCTTT	CATSRGGWSEAFF